This is a list of T cell receptor beta chains from one sample in a study of beta chain features in type 1 diabetes. Generated by immunoSEQ multiplex PCR, the TCRdb table keeps only in-frame clones and is missing some. The table has under 900,000 clones, about a sixth seen once. Specimen: naive CD4+ T cells from blood. Receptors originate from a young woman in good health. Both conserved end residues are part of each CDR3. D genes are given only for firm matches. A clone size is listed for some rows: how often the clone was seen (once, few, many), or a class if it is expanded.

TRBJ2-5 - TRBD2 TRBV5-1 TGCGCCAGCAGCAAGTCGGGACTAGCGGGAGAGACCCAGTACTTC CASSKSGLAGETQYF
TRBJ2-3 few - TRBV15 TGTGCCACCAGCAGAGATATGGCAGGGTCTACGCAGTATTTT CATSRDMAGSTQYF
TRBJ1-4 - - TRBV5-8 TGTGCCAGCAGCGGTCGAGGGGCGCAAAGTAATGAAAAACTGTTTTTT CASSGRGAQSNEKLFF
TRBJ2-7 few - TRBV23-1 TGCGCCAGCAGTCAAGGGGCCTACGAGCAGTACTTC CASSQGAYEQYF
TRBJ2-2 - - TRBV10-3 TGTGCCATCAGTCAAAACACCGGGGAGCTGTTTTTT CAISQNTGELFF
TRBJ2-5 - - TRBV21-1 TGTGCCAGCAGCGAAAAGCGGCAGCAAGAGACCCAGTACTTC CASSEKRQQETQYF
TRBJ2-2 few - TRBV7-8 TGTGCCAGCAGCTTAAGCGTTCCTCAGGGGTACACCGGGGAGCTGTTTTTT CASSLSVPQGYTGELFF
TRBJ2-2 few - TRBV7-2 TGTGCCAGCAGCTTAGTTGGGGGGCCCAACACCGGGGAGCTGTTTTTT CASSLVGGPNTGELFF
TRBJ1-2 few - TRBV2 TGTGCCAGCAGTGTTAGAGGGGACTATGGCTACACCTTC CASSVRGDYGYTF
TRBJ2-7 - TRBD2 TRBV6-6 TGTGCCAGCAGAAAGGGACTAGCGGAATCCTACGAGCAGTACTTC CASRKGLAESYEQYF
TRBJ2-1 - - TRBV4-3 TGCGCCAGCAGCCAAGAATTAGCGGAATACAATGAGCAGTTCTTC CASSQELAEYNEQFF
TRBJ2-7 few TRBD1 TRBV7-8 TGTGCCAGCAGCAGGTGGACAGGGAAAACCTACGAGCAGTACTTC CASSRWTGKTYEQYF
TRBJ1-1 few TRBD1 TRBV6-1 TGTGCCAGCAGTGGGGGGGACAGTTACGAGAACACTGAAGCTTTCTTT CASSGGDSYENTEAFF
TRBJ1-4 - - TRBV6-6 TGTGCCAGCAGTCCCCCGCGTGGGAGAAAACTGTTTTTT CASSPPRGRKLFF
TRBJ2-3 - TRBD2 TRBV27 TGTGCCAGCAGTTTCGACGCGGGAGGAGATACGCAGTATTTT CASSFDAGGDTQYF